The clone carrying this TCR beta chain came up a few times. Its antigen is not known. Naive, central memory, regulatory and stem cell-like memory cells within the CD4+ compartment were sorted using CD45RO/CCR7/CD25/CD127/CD95/CD27. This sample was included in a study of beta chain features in type 1 diabetes. Study conclusions and caveats: Shortening of TCRB CDR3s, moderate but significant, appeared in all four CD4+ subsets of Type 1 diabetes patients.

Expressed TCRB transcripts were sequenced because the entire RNA isolate underwent reverse transcription. Clones were read by immunoSEQ multiplex PCR, and TCRdb kept only the in-frame ones, dropping some. Of 250,000 to 300,000 clones listed, around an eighth are singletons. Germline V gene lookup returns CDR1 MGHDK and CDR2 SYGVNS. This CDR3 has 17 residues. Trimming removed 4 bases from V and 1 base from J, with 17 bases in between. Material: naive CD4+ T cells from blood. The receptor was derived from a man younger than 45 with type 1 diabetes. The chain is built from TRBV25-1 and TRBJ1-5; tentative D call: TRBD1 (5 bases). CDR3 nucleotide sequence: TGTGCCAGCAGTGCCACCCGCGGGGCGGGAAGCAATCAGCCCCAGCATTTT. Translation: CASSATRGAGSNQPQHF.